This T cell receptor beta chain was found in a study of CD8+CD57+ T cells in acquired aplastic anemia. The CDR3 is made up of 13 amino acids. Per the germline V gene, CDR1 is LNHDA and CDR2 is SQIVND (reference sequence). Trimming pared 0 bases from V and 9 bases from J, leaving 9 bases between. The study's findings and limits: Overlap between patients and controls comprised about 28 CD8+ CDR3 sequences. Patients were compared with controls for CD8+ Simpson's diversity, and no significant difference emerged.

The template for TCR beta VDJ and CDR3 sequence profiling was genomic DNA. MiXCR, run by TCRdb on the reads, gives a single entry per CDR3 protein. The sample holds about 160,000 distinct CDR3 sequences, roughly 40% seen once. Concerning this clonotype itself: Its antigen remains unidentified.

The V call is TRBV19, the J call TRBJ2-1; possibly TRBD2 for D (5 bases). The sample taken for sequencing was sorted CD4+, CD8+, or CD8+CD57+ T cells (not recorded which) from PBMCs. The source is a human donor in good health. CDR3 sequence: CASSIDRRGEQFF. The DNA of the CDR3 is TGTGCCAGTAGTATAGATCGTCGGGGTGAGCAGTTCTTC.